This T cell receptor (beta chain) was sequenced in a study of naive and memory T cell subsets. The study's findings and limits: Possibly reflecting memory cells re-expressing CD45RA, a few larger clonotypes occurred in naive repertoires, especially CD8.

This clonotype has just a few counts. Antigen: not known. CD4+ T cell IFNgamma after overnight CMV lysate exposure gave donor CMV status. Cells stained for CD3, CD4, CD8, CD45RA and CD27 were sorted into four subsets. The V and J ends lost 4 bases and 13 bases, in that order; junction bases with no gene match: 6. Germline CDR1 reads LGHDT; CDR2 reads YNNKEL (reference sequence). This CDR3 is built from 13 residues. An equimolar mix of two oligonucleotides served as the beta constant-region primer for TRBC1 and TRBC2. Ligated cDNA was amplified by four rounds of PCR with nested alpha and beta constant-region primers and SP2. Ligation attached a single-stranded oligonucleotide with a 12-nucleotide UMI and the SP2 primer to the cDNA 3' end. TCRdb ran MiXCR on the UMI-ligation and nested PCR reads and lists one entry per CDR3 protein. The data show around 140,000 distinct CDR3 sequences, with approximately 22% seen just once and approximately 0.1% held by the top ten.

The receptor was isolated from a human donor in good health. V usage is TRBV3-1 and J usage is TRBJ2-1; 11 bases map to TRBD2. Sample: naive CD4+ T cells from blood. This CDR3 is CASSPIAGGSQFF. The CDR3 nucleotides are TGTGCCAGCAGCCCAATAGCGGGAGGGTCCCAGTTCTTC.